The text below deals with one T cell receptor beta chain. Antigen unknown. This table comes from immunoSEQ multiplex PCR, and its TCRdb copy is limited to in-frame clones, with some not included. The sample consists of some 100,000 clones, around 84% of them appearing once. The data stem from a study of T cell responses to AZD1222 COVID-19 vaccine. Looking at the study overall: Samples with a second dose at about 4 or about 12 weeks were pooled together. Study findings and constraints: Clonal diversity may have been underestimated, and the donors were mostly white British, with more females than males. Spike-specific TCR breadth and depth went up after people got two AZD1222 doses.

This TCR was sampled from an adult in good health. Material: peripheral blood, obtained on day 0 of AZD1222 vaccination.

CDR3 residues: CATSNGDRGTGELFF. The CDR3 nucleotides are TGTGCCACCAGCAACGGGGATAGGGGAACCGGGGAGCTGTTTTTT. V is TRBV15 and J is TRBJ2-2; the D call may be TRBD1 or TRBD2 (5 bases each). The CDR3 has 15 amino acids. The V and J ends lost 4 bases and 5 bases respectively, with 14 bases between them. The germline CDR1 and CDR2 sequences are LNHNV and YYDKDF (reference sequence).